This T cell receptor (beta chain) was retrieved from a study of T cell repertoires in cytomegalovirus infection. Across the whole study: CMV infection and matching HLA type were both indicated by public TCR beta signatures. The study's findings and limits: Dominant in the ex vivo response were TCR beta clonotypes restricted by HLA-C and specific for CMV.

MiXCR, run by TCRdb on the reads, gives a single entry per CDR3 protein. In the table there are 200,000 to 300,000 distinct CDR3 sequences, approximately 13% of which are singletons. A note on this clonotype: Its antigen is undetermined.

Source material: PBMCs. This sequence originates from a human donor in good health (CMV status not recorded). Some clones in this sample may be carry-over from other donors' samples.

CDR3 DNA sequence: TGCAGCGTGGGGGACAGGACCTACGAGCAGTACTTC. Protein product: CSVGDRTYEQYF. This rearrangement joins TRBV29-1 to TRBJ2-7, with TRBD1 identical over 8 bases. Germline V gene lookup returns CDR1 SQVTM and CDR2 ANQGSEA. Unmatched junction bases numbered 3, after V lost 6 bases and J lost 2 bases. This CDR3 has 12 residues.